A selection of T cell receptor beta chains follows, all from one sample in a study of cytomegalovirus exposure and HLA in healthy donors. Sequenced by immunoSEQ multiplex PCR; TCRdb stores in-frame clones only, minus some. The sample lists over 150,000 clones, roughly 80% occurring once. The sequenced material came from PBMCs. The receptors were sampled from a woman aged 18-35 years in good health and CMV-seronegative. CDR3s include the opening cysteine and the closing phenylalanine or tryptophan. The D gene is left open where the match is weak. Not all rows give a size; the values are once, few, many and, for expanded clones, a class.

j_call d_call v_call clone_size cdr3_nt cdr3_aa
TRBJ1-5 TRBD1 TRBV28 . TGTGCCAGCAGCGGACCGGGACAGGGGGCGTCTAGCAATCAGCCCCAGCATTTT CASSGPGQGASSNQPQHF
TRBJ2-2 . TRBV9 . TGTGCCAGCAGCATCTCCGGGACACCTAACACCGGGGAGCTGTTTTTT CASSISGTPNTGELFF
TRBJ2-2 TRBD2 TRBV5-1 . TGCGCCAGCAGCTTAAGCGGGACCTTTACCGGGGAGCTGTTTTTT CASSLSGTFTGELFF
TRBJ1-3 . TRBV27 few TGTGCCAGCAGCAACACAAGATCCACTTTT CASSNTRSTF
TRBJ1-3 . TRBV14 . TGTGCCAGCAGCCAAGCAGACAACTCTGGAAACACCATATATTTT CASSQADNSGNTIYF
TRBJ2-3 TRBD2 TRBV11-3 . TGTGCCAGCAGCCTAGCGGGGAGAGCAGATACGCAGTATTTT CASSLAGRADTQYF
TRBJ2-7 . TRBV19 few TGTGCCAGTAGTAGGTCAGGGGAAAACGAGCAGTACTTC CASSRSGENEQYF
TRBJ2-2 TRBD2 TRBV4-1 . TGCGCCAGCAGCCGTCCTAGCGGGGGGGCGGGGAACACCGGGGAGCTGTTTTTT CASSRPSGGAGNTGELFF
TRBJ1-4 TRBD1 TRBV30 . TGTGCCTGGAGTCCCGGGACAGGGGGAGAAAAACTGTTTTTT CAWSPGTGGEKLFF
TRBJ2-7 TRBD2 TRBV5-1 . TGCGCCAGCAGCTTAACTAGCGGGAGCTTCCGCGAGCAGTACTTC CASSLTSGSFREQYF
TRBJ1-5 TRBD1 TRBV30 few TGTGCCTGGAGTGTACAGGGGGCTTGGGGCTGCCGTGGCAATCAGCCCCAGCATTTT CAWSVQGAWGCRGNQPQHF
TRBJ2-7 . TRBV7-2 . TGTGCCAGCAGCTTAGGTCTATTCGCCGAGCAGTACTTC CASSLGLFAEQYF
TRBJ1-2 . TRBV5-6 . TGTGCCAGCAGAGGGACAACGAACTATGGCTACACCTTC CASRGTTNYGYTF